This T cell receptor (beta chain) was recovered during a study of beta chain features in type 1 diabetes. What was sequenced were expressed TCRB transcripts, since all of the isolated RNA had been reverse transcribed. There were approximately 3.7 million reads on average in the naive, central memory and regulatory T cell samples. Libraries were prepared by immunoSEQ multiplex PCR; TCRdb keeps only in-frame clonotypes and omits some of them. Here the sample spans a few hundred thousand clones, around an eighth being singletons. Study outcomes and limitations: For patients and controls alike, PCR might favor shorter templates to the same degree.

As concerns this clone: Its antigen is still unknown. The sample holds other DNA sequences that translate to the same CDR3.

What was sequenced was naive CD4+ T cells from blood. This TCR came from a man younger than 35 in good health.

CDR3 sequence reads: CASSLGQGGQPQHF. The CDR3 DNA sequence: TGTGCCAGCAGCCTGGGACAGGGGGGCCAGCCCCAGCATTTT. The rearrangement joins TRBV7-9 to TRBJ1-5; 11 bases map to TRBD1. The germline gives CDR1 SEHNR, CDR2 FQNEAQ (reference sequence). The CDR3 extends over 14 amino acids. Unmatched junction bases numbered 4, after V lost 5 bases and J lost 7 bases.